This TCR beta chain is drawn from a study of Ad26.COV2.S vaccination and SARS-CoV-2 variants. Study background: Donor joined the COV1001 Ad26.COV2.S trial arm. Participants got Ad26.COV2.S intramuscularly, once or twice 56 days apart. Broader study findings: The authors reported substantial breadth in spike-specific CD8+ and CD4+ T cell responses after vaccination.

Turning to this clone: Its antigen remains unknown.

Trimming at V came to 1 base and at J to 0 bases, leaving 10 bases not matched to a gene. Germline V lookup: CDR1 SGHVS, CDR2 FNYEAQ. This CDR3 spans 18 amino acids. Treatment specified: some 19 received Ad26.COV2.S at low or high dose, single or two shots; about five received placebo; per-sample allocation not given. Samples came from day 63 after the first vaccine or placebo injection. Here immunoSEQ multiplex PCR was the method, and the copy in TCRdb shows in-frame clones only, minus some. The table records 200,000 to 250,000 clones, around 87% of them present only once. Sequenced material: peripheral blood, taken in a trial of Ad26.COV2.S vaccine versus placebo. This chain uses TRBV7-6 with TRBJ2-3; 7 nucleotides align to TRBD2. This TCR derives from a person aged 18-65 years who received the Ad26.COV2.S COVID-19 vaccine or a placebo. The CDR3 here is CASSLEGAGPTSTDTQYF. CDR3 nucleotide sequence: TGTGCCAGCAGCTTAGAGGGAGCGGGACCAACTAGCACAGATACGCAGTATTTT.